This T cell receptor (beta chain) was observed in a study of OX40 agonist ivuxolimab in advanced cancers. Study-level background: The dose-escalation cohort had hepatocellular carcinoma, melanoma, renal cell or head and neck cancer. Partial responses were recorded for three patients, including one with hepatocellular carcinoma and two with cutaneous melanoma.

Only in-frame clones appear in the TCRdb table, and some are missing; sequencing was by immunoSEQ multiplex PCR. This repertoire shows tens of thousands of clones, 70% to 90% found once; its top ten account for about 0.82%. With 1 base clipped from V and 0 bases from J, the junction kept 3 bases outside the gene matches. The CDR3 is 18 amino acids. Germline CDR1 and CDR2: SGDLS and YYNGEE. The V gene is TRBV9, the J gene TRBJ2-2; 13 nucleotides align to TRBD2. The receptor comes from an adult with an advanced solid tumor such as melanoma, head and neck, liver or kidney cancer. The sequencing here drew on CD4+ or CD8+ T cells sorted from blood, taken in a trial of the OX40 agonist ivuxolimab. In nucleotides, the CDR3 is TGTGCCAGCAGCGTAAGAGGGACTAGCGGGACGAACACCGGGGAGCTGTTTTTT. This codes for CASSVRGTSGTNTGELFF.